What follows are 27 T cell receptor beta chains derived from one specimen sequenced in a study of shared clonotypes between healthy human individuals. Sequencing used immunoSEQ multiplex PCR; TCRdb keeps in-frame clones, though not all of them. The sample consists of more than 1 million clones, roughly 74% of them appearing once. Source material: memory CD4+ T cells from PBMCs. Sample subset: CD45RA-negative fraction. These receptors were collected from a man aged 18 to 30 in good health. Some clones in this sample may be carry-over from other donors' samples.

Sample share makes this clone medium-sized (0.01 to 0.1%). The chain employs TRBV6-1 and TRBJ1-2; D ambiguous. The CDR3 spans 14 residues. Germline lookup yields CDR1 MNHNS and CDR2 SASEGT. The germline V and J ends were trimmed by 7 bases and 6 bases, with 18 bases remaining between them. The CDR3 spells CASTQGLSRNGYTF. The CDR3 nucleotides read TGTGCCAGCACCCAAGGTCTATCGCGTAATGGCTACACCTTC.

CDR3 sequence reads: CARSRLEGRGTGELFF. CDR3 DNA: TGTGCCAGGAGCCGTTTAGAAGGCCGCGGCACCGGGGAGCTGTTTTTT. The chain couples TRBV7-9 to TRBJ2-2; D remains ambiguous. V was trimmed by 9 bases and J by 4 bases, leaving 21 bases between them. This CDR3 is built from 16 residues. Germline loops: CDR1 SEHNR, CDR2 FQNEAQ (reference sequence).

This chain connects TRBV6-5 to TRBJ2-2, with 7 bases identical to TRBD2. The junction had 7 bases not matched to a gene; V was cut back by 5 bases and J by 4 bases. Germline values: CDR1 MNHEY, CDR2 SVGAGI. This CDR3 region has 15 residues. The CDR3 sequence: CASSRLGGGTGELFF. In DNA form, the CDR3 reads TGTGCCAGCAGTCGGTTGGGGGGGGGCACCGGGGAGCTGTTTTTT.

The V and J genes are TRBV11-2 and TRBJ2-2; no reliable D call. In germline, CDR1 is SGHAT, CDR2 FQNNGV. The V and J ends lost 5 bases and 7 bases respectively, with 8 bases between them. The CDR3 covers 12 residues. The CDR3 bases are TGTGCCAGCAGCCCGTTTGGCGGGGAGCTGTTTTTT. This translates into CASSPFGGELFF.

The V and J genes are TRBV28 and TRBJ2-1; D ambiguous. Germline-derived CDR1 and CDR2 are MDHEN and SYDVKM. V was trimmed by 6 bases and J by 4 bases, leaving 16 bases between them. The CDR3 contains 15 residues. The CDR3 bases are TGTGCCAGCAGCATACCGGGCCTTAATTACAATGAGCAGTTCTTC. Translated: CASSIPGLNYNEQFF.

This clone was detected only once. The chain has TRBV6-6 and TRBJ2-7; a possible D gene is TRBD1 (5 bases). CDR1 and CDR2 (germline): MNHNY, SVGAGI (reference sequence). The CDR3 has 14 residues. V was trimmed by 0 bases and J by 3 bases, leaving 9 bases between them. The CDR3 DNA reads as TGTGCCAGCAGTTACTCGAAGGGGAACTACGAGCAGTACTTC. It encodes CASSYSKGNYEQYF.

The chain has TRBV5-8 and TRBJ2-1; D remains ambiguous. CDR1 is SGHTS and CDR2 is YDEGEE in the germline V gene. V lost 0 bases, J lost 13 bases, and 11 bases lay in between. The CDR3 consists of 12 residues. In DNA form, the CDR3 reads TGTGCCAGCAGCTTGGTCTCCCGACGACAGTTCTTC. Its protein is CASSLVSRRQFF.

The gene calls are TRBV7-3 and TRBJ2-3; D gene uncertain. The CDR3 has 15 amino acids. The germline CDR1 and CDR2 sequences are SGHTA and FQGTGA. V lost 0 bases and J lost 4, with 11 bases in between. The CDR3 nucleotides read TGTGCCAGCAGCTTAACGAGGATAGCTTCAGATACGCAGTATTTT. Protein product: CASSLTRIASDTQYF.

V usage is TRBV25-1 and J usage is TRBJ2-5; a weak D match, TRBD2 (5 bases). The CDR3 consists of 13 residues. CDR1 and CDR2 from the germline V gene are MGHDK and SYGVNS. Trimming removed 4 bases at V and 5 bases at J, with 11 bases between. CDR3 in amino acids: CASSVGRRETQYF. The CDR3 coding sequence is TGTGCCAGCAGTGTAGGGAGACGGGAGACCCAGTACTTC.

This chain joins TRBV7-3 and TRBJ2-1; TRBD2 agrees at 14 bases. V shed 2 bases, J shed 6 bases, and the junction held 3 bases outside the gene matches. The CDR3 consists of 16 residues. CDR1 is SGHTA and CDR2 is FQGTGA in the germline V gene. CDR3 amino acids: CASSLGTSGSGNEQFF. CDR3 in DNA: TGTGCCAGCAGCTTAGGGACTAGCGGGAGTGGCAATGAGCAGTTCTTC.

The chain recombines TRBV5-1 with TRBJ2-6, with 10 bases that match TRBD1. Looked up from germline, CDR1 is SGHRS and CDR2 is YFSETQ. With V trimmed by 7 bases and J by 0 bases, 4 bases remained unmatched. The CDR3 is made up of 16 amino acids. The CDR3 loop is CASGGQGFSGANVLTF. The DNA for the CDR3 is TGCGCCAGCGGGGGACAGGGGTTCTCTGGGGCCAACGTCCTGACTTTC.

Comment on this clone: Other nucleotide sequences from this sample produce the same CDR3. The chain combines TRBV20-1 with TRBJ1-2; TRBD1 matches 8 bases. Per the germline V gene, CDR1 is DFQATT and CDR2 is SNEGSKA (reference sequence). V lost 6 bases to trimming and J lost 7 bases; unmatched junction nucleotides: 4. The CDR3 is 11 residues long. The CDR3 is CSAPTGVGYTF. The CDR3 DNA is TGCAGTGCGCCGACAGGGGTTGGCTACACCTTC.

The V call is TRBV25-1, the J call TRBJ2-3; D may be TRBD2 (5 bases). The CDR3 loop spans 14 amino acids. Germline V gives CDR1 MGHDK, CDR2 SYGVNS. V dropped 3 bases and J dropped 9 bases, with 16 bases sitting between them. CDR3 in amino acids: CASSDGGALHTQYF. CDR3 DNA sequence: TGTGCCAGCAGTGACGGAGGCGCTTTGCACACGCAGTATTTT.

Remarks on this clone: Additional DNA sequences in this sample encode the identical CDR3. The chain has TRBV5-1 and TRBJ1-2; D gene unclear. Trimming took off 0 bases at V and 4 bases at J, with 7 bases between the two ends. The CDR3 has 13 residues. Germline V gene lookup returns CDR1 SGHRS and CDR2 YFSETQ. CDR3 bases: TGCGCCAGCAGCTTGGATGGGCCCTATGGCTACACCTTC. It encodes CASSLDGPYGYTF.

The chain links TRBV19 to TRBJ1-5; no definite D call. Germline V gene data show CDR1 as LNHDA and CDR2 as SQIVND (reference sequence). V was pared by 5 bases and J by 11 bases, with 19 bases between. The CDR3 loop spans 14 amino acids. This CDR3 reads CASSYSETLPAQHF. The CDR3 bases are TGTGCCAGTAGTTACAGCGAGACCCTCCCCGCCCAGCATTTT.

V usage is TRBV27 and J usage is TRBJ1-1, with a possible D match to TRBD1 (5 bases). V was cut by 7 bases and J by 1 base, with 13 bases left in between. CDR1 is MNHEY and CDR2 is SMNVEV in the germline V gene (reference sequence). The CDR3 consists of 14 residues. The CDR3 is CASTPGPANTEAFF. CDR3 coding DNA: TGTGCCAGCACCCCGGGGCCGGCGAACACTGAAGCTTTCTTT.

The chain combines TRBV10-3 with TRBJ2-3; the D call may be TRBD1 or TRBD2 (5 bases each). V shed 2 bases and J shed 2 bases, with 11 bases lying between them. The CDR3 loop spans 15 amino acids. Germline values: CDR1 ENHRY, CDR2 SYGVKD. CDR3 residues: CAISEPGRLTDTQYF. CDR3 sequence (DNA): TGTGCCATCAGTGAGCCGGGACGCCTCACAGATACGCAGTATTTT.

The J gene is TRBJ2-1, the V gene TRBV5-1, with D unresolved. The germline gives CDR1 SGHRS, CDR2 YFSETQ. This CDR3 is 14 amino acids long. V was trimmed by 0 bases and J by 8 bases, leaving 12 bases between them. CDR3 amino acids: CASSLESPSHEQFF. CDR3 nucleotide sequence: TGCGCCAGCAGCTTGGAATCCCCGAGCCATGAGCAGTTCTTC.

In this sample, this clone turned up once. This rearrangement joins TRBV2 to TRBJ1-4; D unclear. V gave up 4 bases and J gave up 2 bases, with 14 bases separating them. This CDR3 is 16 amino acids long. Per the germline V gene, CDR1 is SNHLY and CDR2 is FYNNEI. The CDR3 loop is CASSVAGSGTNEKLFF. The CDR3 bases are TGTGCCAGCAGTGTTGCGGGGTCTGGGACTAATGAAAAACTGTTTTTT.

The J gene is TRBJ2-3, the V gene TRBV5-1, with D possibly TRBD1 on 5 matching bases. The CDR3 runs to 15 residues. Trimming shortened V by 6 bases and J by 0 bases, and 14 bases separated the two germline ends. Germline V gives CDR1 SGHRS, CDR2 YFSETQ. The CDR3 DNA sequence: TGCGCCAGCACCCTTAGGGGTGCGAGCACAGATACGCAGTATTTT. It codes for CASTLRGASTDTQYF.

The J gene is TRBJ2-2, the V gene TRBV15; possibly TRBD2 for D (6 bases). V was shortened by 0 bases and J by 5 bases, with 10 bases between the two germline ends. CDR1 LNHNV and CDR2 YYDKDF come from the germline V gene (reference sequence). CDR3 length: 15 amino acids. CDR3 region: CATSRERDRTGELFF. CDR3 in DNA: TGTGCCACCAGCAGAGAGCGGGATCGGACCGGGGAGCTGTTTTTT.

This chain's CDR3 is CASSWFRGPGTEAFF. CDR3 nucleotides: TGTGCCAGCAGCTGGTTCAGGGGGCCAGGCACTGAAGCTTTCTTT. The chain employs TRBV7-9 and TRBJ1-1; 8 nucleotides align to TRBD1. Germline lookup yields CDR1 SEHNR and CDR2 FQNEAQ (reference sequence). The CDR3 extends over 15 amino acids. J was trimmed by 4 bases and V by 4 bases; bases with no gene match: 8.

The CDR3 spells CASSFRAPVPYNEQFF. Here the CDR3 DNA reads TGTGCCAGCAGCTTCAGGGCTCCCGTCCCCTACAATGAGCAGTTCTTC. V usage is TRBV7-2 and J usage is TRBJ2-1; TRBD1 is a possible D gene (5 bases). The germline CDR1 and CDR2 sequences are SGHTA and FQGNSA. Deletions cut 3 bases from V and 2 bases from J, with 14 bases between. The CDR3 runs to 16 residues.

CDR3 protein: CATQRDISGNTIYF. The CDR3 bases are TGTGCCACACAAAGGGACATCTCTGGAAACACCATATATTTT. The chain carries TRBV7-9 and TRBJ1-3; D is perhaps TRBD1 (6 bases). Trimming removed 10 bases at V and 0 bases at J, with 13 bases between. The germline V gene encodes CDR1 SEHNR and CDR2 FQNEAQ (reference sequence). The CDR3 extends over 14 amino acids. Filled out from reference TRBV7-9 and TRBJ1-3, the complete variable domain reads DTGVSQNPRHKITKRGQNVTFRCDPISEHNRLYWYRQTLGQGPEFLTYFQNEAQLEKSRLLSDRFSAERPKGSFSTLEIQRTEQGDSAMYLCATQRDISGNTIYFGEGSWLTVV.

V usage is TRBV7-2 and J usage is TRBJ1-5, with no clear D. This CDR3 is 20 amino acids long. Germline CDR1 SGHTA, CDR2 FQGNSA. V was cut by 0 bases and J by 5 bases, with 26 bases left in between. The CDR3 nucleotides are TGTGCCAGCAGCTTAGCCCCCCCGGGAGGCCCAACAAATAGGGATCAGCCCCAGCATTTT. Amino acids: CASSLAPPGGPTNRDQPQHF. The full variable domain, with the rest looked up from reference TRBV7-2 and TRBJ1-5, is GAGVSQSPSNKVTEKGKDVELRCDPISGHTALYWYRQSLGQGLEFLIYFQGNSAPDKSGLPSDRFSAERTGGSVSTLTIQRTQQEDSAVYLCASSLAPPGGPTNRDQPQHFGDGTRLSIL.

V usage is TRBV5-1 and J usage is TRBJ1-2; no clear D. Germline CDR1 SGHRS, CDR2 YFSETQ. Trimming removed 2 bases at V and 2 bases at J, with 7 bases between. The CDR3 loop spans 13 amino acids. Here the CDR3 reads CASSFSDNYGYTF. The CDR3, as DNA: TGCGCCAGCAGCTTTTCAGACAACTATGGCTACACCTTC.

CDR3 loop: CSTGQGALNEQFF. The DNA of the CDR3 is TGCAGCACCGGACAGGGGGCACTAAATGAGCAGTTCTTC. The chain carries TRBV29-1 and TRBJ2-1; 11 positions match TRBD1. Germline V lookup: CDR1 SQVTM, CDR2 ANQGSEA. The junction had 7 bases not matched to a gene; V was cut back by 8 bases and J by 7 bases. This CDR3 contains 13 residues.